Below, 27 T cell receptor beta chains from the same sample are listed, as sequenced in a study of T cells in localized non-small cell lung cancer. Assay: immunoSEQ multiplex PCR; the TCRdb copy retains only in-frame clones and omits some. The sample has approximately 24,000 clones; 75% to 95% are singletons. The material was peripheral blood, obtained before any cancer treatment. The receptors here all came from a female donor of 60 years or more with stage II squamous cell lung carcinoma.

The chain couples TRBV11-3 to TRBJ1-1, with D tentatively TRBD1 (5 bases). CDR3 length: 13 amino acids. The germline CDR1 and CDR2 sequences are SGHNT and YENEEA. Trimming shortened V by 4 bases and J by 5 bases, and 11 bases separated the two germline ends. The CDR3 protein is CASSYARGTEAFF. As DNA, the CDR3 is TGTGCCAGCAGCTACGCAAGGGGAACTGAAGCTTTCTTT.

J is TRBJ2-7 and V is TRBV30, with a tentative D call TRBD1 (8 bases). Germline V gene lookup returns CDR1 GTSNPN and CDR2 SVGIG (reference sequence). The CDR3 covers 15 residues. Trimming shortened V by 0 bases and J by 0 bases, and 12 bases separated the two germline ends. The CDR3 loop reads CAWSVQGGRSYEQYF. The CDR3 DNA is TGTGCCTGGAGTGTACAGGGGGGGCGCTCCTACGAGCAGTACTTC.

This sequence joins TRBV29-1 and TRBJ2-1, with D unclear. Per germline, CDR1 SQVTM and CDR2 ANQGSEA. The CDR3 extends over 11 amino acids. With 7 bases removed from V and 0 bases from J, the gap between germline ends came to 4 bases. The CDR3 nucleotides read TGCAGCGCCCTCTCCTACAATGAGCAGTTCTTC. The encoded protein is CSALSYNEQFF.

The chain joins TRBV7-9 to TRBJ2-7; 8 positions agree with TRBD1. With 5 bases clipped from V and 6 bases from J, the junction kept 9 bases outside the gene matches. Germline CDR1 SEHNR, CDR2 FQNEAQ (reference sequence). The CDR3 runs to 14 residues. CDR3 protein: CASSLPDRGGEQYF. CDR3 DNA: TGTGCCAGCAGCCTACCTGACAGGGGAGGCGAGCAGTACTTC.

This rearrangement joins TRBV7-2 to TRBJ1-3; 7 bases align to TRBD1. The V gene end was trimmed by 5 bases and the J gene end by 2 bases; junction bases not matched to a gene: 6. Germline V CDR1 and CDR2: SGHTA, FQGNSA. The CDR3 is made up of 15 amino acids. The CDR3 bases are TGTGCCAGCAGCCCGGTTCAGGGGGCTGGAAACACCATATATTTT. Its protein is CASSPVQGAGNTIYF.

This clone was seen a single time. The chain carries TRBV7-6 and TRBJ2-3; the D is unclear. The V gene's germline CDR1 is SGHVS and CDR2 FNYEAQ. V shed 1 base and J shed 0 bases, with 5 bases lying between them. The CDR3 is 14 residues long. Here the CDR3 reads CASSLDGSTDTQYF. The CDR3 DNA reads TGTGCCAGCAGCTTAGATGGTAGCACAGATACGCAGTATTTT. The full variable domain, with the rest looked up from reference TRBV7-6 and TRBJ2-3, is GAGVSQSPRYKVTKRGQDVALRCDPISGHVSLYWYRQALGQGPEFLTYFNYEAQQDKSGLPNDRFSAERPEGSISTLTIQRTEQRDSAMYRCASSLDGSTDTQYFGPGTRLTVL.

The chain couples TRBV15 to TRBJ2-7; 8 bases align to TRBD2. This CDR3 contains 16 residues. Per germline, CDR1 LNHNV and CDR2 YYDKDF (reference sequence). J gave up 6 bases and V 3 bases, and 13 bases lay outside the gene matches. The DNA of the CDR3 is TGTGCCACCAGCAGGGGACTAGGGACCGCCAGGATCGAGCAGTACTTC. Translation gives CATSRGLGTARIEQYF.

The V call is TRBV5-4, the J call TRBJ2-3; the D is unclear. This CDR3 is built from 14 residues. Between the trimmed V and J ends, which lost 3 bases and 8 bases, there was a span of 16 bases. Germline-derived CDR1 and CDR2 are SGHNT and YYREEE (reference sequence). CDR3: CASSSPIMGSTQYF. The CDR3 DNA sequence: TGTGCCAGCAGCTCACCCATTATGGGGTCTACGCAGTATTTT.

The chain recombines TRBV19 with TRBJ2-5; 15 positions agree with TRBD2. The V gene end was trimmed by 5 bases and the J gene end by 4 bases; junction bases not matched to a gene: 11. This CDR3 has 18 amino acids. Germline-derived CDR1 and CDR2 are LNHDA and SQIVND (reference sequence). The CDR3 bases are TGTGCCAGTAGTCGGACTAGCGGGGGGGCCGGGGCCCGAGAGACCCAGTACTTC. It encodes CASSRTSGGAGARETQYF.

The J gene is TRBJ2-5, the V gene TRBV18, with TRBD2 as a possible D gene (6 bases). CDR3 length: 13 amino acids. Germline V gives CDR1 KGHSH, CDR2 LQKENI. V was shortened by 3 bases and J by 5 bases, with 10 bases between the two germline ends. The DNA of the CDR3 is TGTGCCAGCTCACCGACCGGAGGGGAGACCCAGTACTTC. Its protein is CASSPTGGETQYF.

This clone has just one count. V and J are TRBV4-3 and TRBJ2-1, with TRBD2 matching 10 bases. V shed 3 bases and J 2 bases; nucleotides not matched to a gene: 4. The CDR3 has 16 residues. CDR1 and CDR2 (germline): LGHNA, YSLEER. This chain's CDR3 is CASSHGSGGTYNEQFF. CDR3 DNA: TGCGCCAGCAGCCACGGTAGCGGGGGGACCTACAATGAGCAGTTCTTC.

The chain uses TRBV11-2 and TRBJ1-4; 12 bases match TRBD1. Germline CDR1 and CDR2: SGHAT and FQNNGV. The CDR3 extends over 14 amino acids. Trimming removed 5 bases from V and 7 bases from J; junction bases left unmatched: 2. DNA for the CDR3: TGTGCCAGCAGCCCGGGACAGGGGGCTGAAAAACTGTTTTTT. Its translation is CASSPGQGAEKLFF.

This rearrangement joins TRBV11-2 to TRBJ1-1, with TRBD1 matching 9 bases. Germline lookup yields CDR1 SGHAT and CDR2 FQNNGV. Losses at the gene ends were 1 base for V and 4 bases for J; bases not matched to a gene: 4. The CDR3 has 15 residues. As DNA, the CDR3 is TGTGCCAGCAGCTTAGCTGACAGGGGGAGCACTGAAGCTTTCTTT. This translates into CASSLADRGSTEAFF. The entire variable domain, with the rest obtained from reference TRBV11-2 and TRBJ1-1, is as follows: EAGVAQSPRYKIIEKRQSVAFWCNPISGHATLYWYQQILGQGPKLLIQFQNNGVVDDSQLPKDRFSAERLKGVDSTLKIQPAKLEDSAVYLCASSLADRGSTEAFFGQGTRLTVV.

The J gene is TRBJ2-3, the V gene TRBV2; 12 positions agree with TRBD2. CDR3 length: 16 residues. V shed 6 bases, J shed 6 bases, and the junction held 10 bases outside the gene matches. Germline V gene sequence: CDR1 SNHLY, CDR2 FYNNEI. The chain's CDR3 is CASRWTSGIIGDTQYF. As DNA, the CDR3 is TGTGCCAGCAGATGGACTAGCGGGATCATTGGGGATACGCAGTATTTT.

The rearrangement uses TRBV6-5 and TRBJ1-6, with 7 bases identical to TRBD1. Germline-derived CDR1 and CDR2 are MNHEY and SVGAGI. There are 15 residues in the CDR3. V lost 6 bases to trimming and J lost 5 bases; unmatched junction nucleotides: 7. CDR3 sequence (DNA): TGTGCCAGCAGGCCACCTACAGGGGATAATTCACCCCTCCACTTT. This gives the protein CASRPPTGDNSPLHF.

V gene TRBV5-1 combines with J gene TRBJ1-6; tentative D call: TRBD1 (5 bases). V gave up 0 bases and J gave up 7 bases, with 17 bases separating them. There are 17 residues in the CDR3. CDR1 SGHRS and CDR2 YFSETQ come from the germline V gene. The CDR3 region is CASSLAGGSSENSPLHF. The CDR3 bases are TGCGCCAGCAGCTTGGCCGGGGGTAGCTCGGAGAATTCACCCCTCCACTTT.

The chain uses TRBV21-1 and TRBJ1-6; the table's D call, TRBD1, has no DNA check behind it. TRBV21-1 is termed a pseudogene. The CDR3 sequence is 17 residues long. Here the CDR3 DNA reads TGTGCCAGCACTAGGACAGATCTCCGCTCCTATAATTCACCCCTCCACTTT. Translation: CASTRTDLRSYNSPLHF.

This rearrangement joins TRBV2 to TRBJ1-1; a weak D match, TRBD1 (6 bases). The germline V gene encodes CDR1 SNHLY and CDR2 FYNNEI. The CDR3 is made up of 15 amino acids. Trimming left V 6 bases short and J 1 base short, with 15 bases between. This chain's CDR3 is CASRGTEGGNTEAFF. The CDR3 nucleotides read TGTGCCAGCAGAGGGACGGAGGGGGGGAACACTGAAGCTTTCTTT.

V is TRBV2 and J is TRBJ2-7; perhaps TRBD2 as D (6 bases). In germline, CDR1 is SNHLY, CDR2 FYNNEI. This CDR3 has 14 residues. Trimming took off 5 bases at V and 4 bases at J, with 15 bases between the two ends. This chain's CDR3 is CASSLQVGSYEQYF. The CDR3 region has the DNA TGTGCCAGCAGTTTACAAGTCGGGAGTTACGAGCAGTACTTC.

The gene calls are TRBV11-2 and TRBJ1-4, with D tentatively TRBD1 (6 bases). CDR3 length: 16 residues. The ends were cut back, 1 base at V and 3 bases at J, with 12 bases in the middle. CDR1 is SGHAT, CDR2 FQNNGV, per germline. The CDR3 nucleotides read TGTGCCAGCAGCTTAGCCCTGACAGGTTCTAATGAAAAACTGTTTTTT. Translated: CASSLALTGSNEKLFF. The whole variable domain, remainder taken from reference TRBV11-2 and TRBJ1-4, is EAGVAQSPRYKIIEKRQSVAFWCNPISGHATLYWYQQILGQGPKLLIQFQNNGVVDDSQLPKDRFSAERLKGVDSTLKIQPAKLEDSAVYLCASSLALTGSNEKLFFGSGTQLSVL.

The chain combines TRBV28 with TRBJ1-6, with a weak D call TRBD1 (6 bases). The ends were cut back, 11 bases at V and 7 bases at J, with 15 bases in the middle. Germline V gene lookup returns CDR1 MDHEN and CDR2 SYDVKM. The CDR3 runs 13 residues. The CDR3 DNA follows: TGTGCCGCGGACAGTTCGGGAAATTCACCCCTCCACTTT. Translation: CAADSSGNSPLHF.

This clone appeared once. The J gene is TRBJ2-1, the V gene TRBV6-5; D is undetermined. This CDR3 has 11 residues. Germline V lookup: CDR1 MNHEY, CDR2 SVGAGI. Trimming left V 9 bases short and J 6 bases short, with 9 bases between. The DNA for the CDR3 is TGTGCCAGTACCGTGGGCAATGAGCAGTTCTTC. It codes for CASTVGNEQFF.

This sequence joins TRBV4-2 and TRBJ1-1; 7 bases agree with TRBD1. CDR3 length: 14 residues. CDR1 is LGHNA and CDR2 is YNFKEQ in the germline V gene. Germline trimming cut 4 bases from V and 5 bases from J; bases unmatched to any gene: 7. CDR3 residues: CASSPRQGSTEAFF. In DNA form, the CDR3 reads TGTGCCAGCAGCCCTCGACAGGGTAGTACTGAAGCTTTCTTT.

This clone occurred once. The V call is TRBV18, the J call TRBJ2-7, with 8 bases identical to TRBD1. From germline, CDR1 is KGHSH and CDR2 LQKENI. This CDR3 has 13 amino acids. The V gene end was trimmed by 10 bases and the J gene end by 5 bases; junction bases not matched to a gene: 10. CDR3 sequence (DNA): TGTGCCACCCAATCAGGGGGCCAGGACGAGCAGTACTTC. Protein sequence: CATQSGGQDEQYF.

The chain is built from TRBV10-3 and TRBJ2-7; 8 bases are a match to TRBD1. CDR1 is ENHRY, CDR2 SYGVKD, per germline. The CDR3 is 15 residues long. Losses at the gene ends were 5 bases for V and 3 bases for J; bases not matched to a gene: 9. As DNA, the CDR3 is TGTGCCATCAGTTCGGAGGACAGGGAAGACTACGAGCAGTACTTC. Translating it yields CAISSEDREDYEQYF.

The chain carries TRBV15 and TRBJ1-2; D ambiguous. Trimming took 5 bases from V and 9 from J, leaving 13 bases between them. Germline values: CDR1 LNHNV, CDR2 YYDKDF (reference sequence). The CDR3 loop spans 12 amino acids. CDR3 in amino acids: CATSFERYRYTF. CDR3 bases: TGTGCCACCAGCTTCGAGAGGTATCGCTACACCTTC.

The J gene is TRBJ2-5, the V gene TRBV5-4; 10 positions agree with TRBD2. The CDR3 consists of 16 residues. V trimming: 4 bases; J trimming: 6 bases; junction bases outside the gene matches: 12. Germline CDR1 reads SGHNT; CDR2 reads YYREEE (reference sequence). CDR3: CASSPRAAGGWQTQYF. CDR3 DNA: TGTGCCAGCAGCCCCCGGGCAGCGGGAGGGTGGCAGACCCAGTACTTC.